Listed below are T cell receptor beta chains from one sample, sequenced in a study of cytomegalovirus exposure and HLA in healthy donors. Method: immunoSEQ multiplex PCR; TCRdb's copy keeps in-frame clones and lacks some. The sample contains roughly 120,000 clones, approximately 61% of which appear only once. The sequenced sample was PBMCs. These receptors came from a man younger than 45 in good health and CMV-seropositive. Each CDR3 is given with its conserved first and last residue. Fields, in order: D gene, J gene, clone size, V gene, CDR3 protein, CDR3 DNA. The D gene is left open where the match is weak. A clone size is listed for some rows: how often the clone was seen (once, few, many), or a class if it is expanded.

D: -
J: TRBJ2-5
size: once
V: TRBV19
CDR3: CASSGSDRSSETQYF
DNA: TGTGCCAGTAGTGGCTCAGACAGGTCCTCAGAGACCCAGTACTTC

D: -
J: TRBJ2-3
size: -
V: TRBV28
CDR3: CASSSVEGTQYF
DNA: TGTGCCAGCAGCTCTGTGGAGGGTACGCAGTATTTT

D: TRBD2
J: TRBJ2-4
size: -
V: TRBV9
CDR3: CASSFLAGGPGDIQYF
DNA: TGTGCCAGCAGCTTTTTAGCGGGAGGGCCGGGGGACATTCAGTACTTC

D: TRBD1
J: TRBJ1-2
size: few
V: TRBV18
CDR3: CASSRTGQGSRYTF
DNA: TGTGCCAGCTCCCGTACGGGACAGGGATCGCGCTACACCTTC

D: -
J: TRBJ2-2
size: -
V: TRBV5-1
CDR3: CASSQASTGELFF
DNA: TGCGCCAGCTCCCAGGCGAGCACCGGGGAGCTGTTTTTT

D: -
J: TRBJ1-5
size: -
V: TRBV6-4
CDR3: CASSESQVQTILRNQPQHF
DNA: TGTGCCAGCAGCGAATCACAGGTCCAAACTATACTACGGAATCAGCCCCAGCATTTT

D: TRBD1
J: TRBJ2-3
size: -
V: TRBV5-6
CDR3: CASSSETYFGQGVDTQYF
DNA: TGTGCCAGCAGCTCCGAGACATACTTTGGACAGGGGGTAGATACGCAGTATTTT

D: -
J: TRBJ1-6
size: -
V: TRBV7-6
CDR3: CASSLEGYSPLHF
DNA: TGTGCCAGCAGCTTGGAGGGCTATTCACCCCTCCACTTT

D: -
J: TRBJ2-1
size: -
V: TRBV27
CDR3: CASSYSTPSYNEQFF
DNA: TGTGCCAGCAGTTATTCGACTCCCTCCTACAATGAGCAGTTCTTC

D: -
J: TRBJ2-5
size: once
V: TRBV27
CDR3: CASSLSPRSGGGQETQYF
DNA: TGTGCCAGCAGTTTATCTCCCCGTTCCGGAGGCGGTCAAGAGACCCAGTACTTC

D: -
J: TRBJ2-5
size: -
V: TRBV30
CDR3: CAWSSGAETQYF
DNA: TGTGCCTGGTCTTCAGGGGCAGAGACCCAGTACTTC

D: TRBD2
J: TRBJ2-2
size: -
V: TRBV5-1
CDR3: CASSPLTSGPTGELFF
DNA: TGCGCCAGCAGCCCCCTGACTAGCGGGCCCACCGGGGAGCTGTTTTTT

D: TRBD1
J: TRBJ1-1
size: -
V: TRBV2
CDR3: CASTPDRGHNTEAFF
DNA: TGTGCCAGCACACCGGACAGGGGCCATAACACTGAAGCTTTCTTT

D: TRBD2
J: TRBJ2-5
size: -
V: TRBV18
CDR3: CASSPPSGYETQYF
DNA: TGTGCCAGCTCACCGCCTAGCGGGTACGAGACCCAGTACTTC

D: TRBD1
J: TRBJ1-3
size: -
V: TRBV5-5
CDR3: CASSWTGSPDTIYF
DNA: TGTGCCAGCAGCTGGACAGGATCTCCGGACACCATATATTTT

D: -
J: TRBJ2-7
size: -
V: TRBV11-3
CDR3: CASSLPGSYEQYF
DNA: TGTGCCAGCAGCTTACCAGGCTCCTACGAGCAGTACTTC

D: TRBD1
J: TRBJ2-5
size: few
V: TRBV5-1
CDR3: CASTSTGGGQETQYF
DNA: TGCGCCAGCACATCGACAGGGGGTGGCCAAGAGACCCAGTACTTC

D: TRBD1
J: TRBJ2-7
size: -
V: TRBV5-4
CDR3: CASSLGDRIPDEQYF
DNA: TGTGCCAGCAGCTTGGGGGACAGGATACCCGACGAGCAGTACTTC

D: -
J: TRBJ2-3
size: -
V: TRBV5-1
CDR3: CASSISHGTDTQYF
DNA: TGCGCCAGCAGCATATCACACGGCACAGATACGCAGTATTTT

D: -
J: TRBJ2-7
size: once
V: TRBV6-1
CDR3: CASRGTPAVYYEQYF
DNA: TGTGCCAGCAGGGGGACTCCGGCGGTCTACTACGAGCAGTACTTC

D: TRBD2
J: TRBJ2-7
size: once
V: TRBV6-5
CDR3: CASSPQTSGRYEQYF
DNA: TGTGCCAGCAGTCCCCAGACTAGCGGGAGGTACGAGCAGTACTTC

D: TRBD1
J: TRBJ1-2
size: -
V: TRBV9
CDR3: CASSPYRDRGRAGYTF
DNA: TGTGCCAGCAGCCCATACCGGGACAGGGGGCGGGCTGGCTACACCTTC

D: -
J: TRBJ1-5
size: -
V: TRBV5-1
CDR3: CASSLEGGSNQPQHF
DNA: TGCGCCAGCAGCTTGGAAGGGGGTTCCAATCAGCCCCAGCATTTT

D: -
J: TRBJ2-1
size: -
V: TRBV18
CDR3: CASSRDSQEQFF
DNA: TGTGCCAGCTCACGGGACTCCCAAGAGCAGTTCTTC

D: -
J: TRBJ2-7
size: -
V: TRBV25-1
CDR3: CASSERQGSYEQYF
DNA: TGTGCCAGCAGTGAACGGCAGGGGTCCTACGAGCAGTACTTC

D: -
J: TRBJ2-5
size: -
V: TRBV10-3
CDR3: CAISKQGSETQYF
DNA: TGTGCCATCAGTAAACAGGGTTCAGAGACCCAGTACTTC

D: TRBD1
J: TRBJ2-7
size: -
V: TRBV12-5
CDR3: CASGLVVGTGVYEQYF
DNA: TGTGCTAGTGGTTTGGTTGTCGGGACAGGGGTCTACGAGCAGTACTTC

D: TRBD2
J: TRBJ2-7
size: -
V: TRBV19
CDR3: CASSPLPGTSGYEQYF
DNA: TGTGCCAGTAGCCCACTTCCCGGGACTAGCGGCTACGAGCAGTACTTC

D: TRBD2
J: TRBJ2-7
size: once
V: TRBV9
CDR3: CASSVTAGGFHEQYF
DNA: TGTGCCAGCAGCGTAACTGCGGGAGGATTCCACGAGCAGTACTTC

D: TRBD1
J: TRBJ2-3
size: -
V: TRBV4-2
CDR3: CASSRRDRGPLGTDTQYF
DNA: TGTGCCAGCAGCCGCCGGGACAGGGGGCCGTTGGGCACAGATACGCAGTATTTT

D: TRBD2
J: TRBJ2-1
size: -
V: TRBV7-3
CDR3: CASSELAGWNRTSNEQFF
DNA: TGTGCCAGCAGCGAACTAGCGGGATGGAATAGGACATCCAATGAGCAGTTCTTC

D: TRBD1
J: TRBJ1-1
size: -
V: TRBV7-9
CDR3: CASSTLSGTGGTEAFF
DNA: TGTGCCAGCAGCACTTTATCCGGGACAGGGGGCACTGAAGCTTTCTTT

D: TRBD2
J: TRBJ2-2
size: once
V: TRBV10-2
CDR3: CASTREAVGELFF
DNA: TGCGCCAGCACGCGGGAGGCCGTCGGGGAGCTGTTTTTT

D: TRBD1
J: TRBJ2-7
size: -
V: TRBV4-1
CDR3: CASSQVQGVYEQYF
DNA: TGCGCCAGCAGCCAAGTTCAGGGGGTATACGAGCAGTACTTC

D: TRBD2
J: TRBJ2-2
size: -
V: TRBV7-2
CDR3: CASSFGLAGGSSDTGELFF
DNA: TGTGCCAGCAGCTTTGGACTAGCGGGAGGCAGTAGCGACACCGGGGAGCTGTTTTTT

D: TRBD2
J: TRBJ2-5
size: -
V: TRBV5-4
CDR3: CASSVRLAGMETQYF
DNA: TGTGCCAGCAGCGTGCGACTAGCGGGAATGGAGACCCAGTACTTC

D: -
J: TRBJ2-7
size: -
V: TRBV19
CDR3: CASSISRSVEQYF
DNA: TGTGCCAGTAGTATCAGCAGGTCGGTCGAGCAGTACTTC

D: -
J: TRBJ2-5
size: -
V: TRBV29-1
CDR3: CSGGRETQYF
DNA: TGCAGCGGCGGTCGAGAGACCCAGTACTTC

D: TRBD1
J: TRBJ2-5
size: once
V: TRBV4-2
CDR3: CASSWDRGKTQYF
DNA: TGTGCCAGCAGCTGGGACAGGGGCAAGACCCAGTACTTC

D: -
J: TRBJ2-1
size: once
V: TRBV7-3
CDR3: CASSFNVASYNEQFF
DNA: TGTGCCAGCAGCTTTAACGTAGCGAGCTACAATGAGCAGTTCTTC

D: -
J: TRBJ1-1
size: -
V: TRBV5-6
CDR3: CASSLGYGSHETDTEAFF
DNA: TGTGCCAGCAGCTTGGGATACGGGAGCCATGAAACGGACACTGAAGCTTTCTTT